This is a list of T cell receptor beta chains from one sample in a study of identical twins. A single record per CDR3 protein comes from TCRdb applying MiXCR to the 5' RACE reads. Of over 200,000 distinct CDR3 sequences in the sample, 5.5% to 7.5% were seen once. This sample also belongs to another study, concerning T cells expressing NK-cell markers.

The sequenced sample consisted of CD8+ T cells sorted from blood. These receptors all come from a woman under 30 in good health. Each CDR3 is given with its conserved first and last residue. The D gene is left open where the match is weak. Clone sizes are given selectively: once, few, many, or a class where the clone is expanded.

d_gene: TRBD2
abundance: few
j_gene: TRBJ2-7
v_gene: TRBV9
CDR3nt: TGTGCCAGCAGCGCCGGGGGGAGCTCCTACGAGCAGTACTTC
CDR3aa: CASSAGGSSYEQYF

d_gene: -
abundance: many
j_gene: TRBJ2-2
v_gene: TRBV12-3/TRBV12-4
CDR3nt: TGTGCCAGCAGTTTAAGGGCAGGACAGCCTGGGGAGCTGTTTTTT
CDR3aa: CASSLRAGQPGELFF

d_gene: TRBD1
abundance: many
j_gene: TRBJ2-7
v_gene: TRBV29-1
CDR3nt: TGCAGCGTCACTGATGGGGACAGGGGTACCGAGCAGTACTTC
CDR3aa: CSVTDGDRGTEQYF

d_gene: -
abundance: many
j_gene: TRBJ2-5
v_gene: TRBV7-9
CDR3nt: TGTGCCAGCAGCCGAGAGACCCAGTACTTC
CDR3aa: CASSRETQYF

d_gene: -
abundance: many
j_gene: TRBJ2-1
v_gene: TRBV11-2
CDR3nt: TGTGCCAGCAGCTTAGGAAAGGAGCAGTTCTTC
CDR3aa: CASSLGKEQFF

d_gene: -
abundance: few
j_gene: TRBJ1-1
v_gene: TRBV12-3/TRBV12-4
CDR3nt: TGTGCCAGCAGTTTATATTTCCGGAGTGATGAAGCTTTCTTT
CDR3aa: CASSLYFRSDEAFF

d_gene: -
abundance: -
j_gene: TRBJ1-2
v_gene: TRBV7-9
CDR3nt: TGTGCCAGCAGCTTTGCCATAGGGCTAGACTATGGCTACACCTTC
CDR3aa: CASSFAIGLDYGYTF

d_gene: -
abundance: -
j_gene: TRBJ1-1
v_gene: TRBV19
CDR3nt: TGTGCCAGTAGTAGAGCCTTCCGGGACACTGAAGCTTTCTTT
CDR3aa: CASSRAFRDTEAFF

d_gene: TRBD2
abundance: few
j_gene: TRBJ2-3
v_gene: TRBV7-3
CDR3nt: TGTGCCAGCAGCTTGTTAGCGGGGGGGGACACAGATACGCAGTATTTT
CDR3aa: CASSLLAGGDTDTQYF

d_gene: -
abundance: -
j_gene: TRBJ1-5
v_gene: TRBV7-9
CDR3nt: TGTGCCAGCGGTATTGGGGGGCTTTCTAATCAGCCCCAGCATTTT
CDR3aa: CASGIGGLSNQPQHF

d_gene: -
abundance: few
j_gene: TRBJ2-7
v_gene: TRBV14
CDR3nt: TGTGCCAGCAGCCAATACCGCTCCTACGAGCAGTACTTC
CDR3aa: CASSQYRSYEQYF

d_gene: -
abundance: many
j_gene: TRBJ2-1
v_gene: TRBV27
CDR3nt: TGTGCCAGCAGTCCGTTGGAGAAAGGAGCGCTCGAGCAGTTCTTC
CDR3aa: CASSPLEKGALEQFF

d_gene: -
abundance: few
j_gene: TRBJ2-7
v_gene: TRBV15
CDR3nt: TGTGCCACCAGCGGTAAGGACTACGAGCAGTACTTC
CDR3aa: CATSGKDYEQYF

d_gene: -
abundance: many
j_gene: TRBJ1-5
v_gene: TRBV12-3/TRBV12-4
CDR3nt: TGTGCCAGCAGTTCAGGACAGTATAGCAATCAGCCCCAGCATTTT
CDR3aa: CASSSGQYSNQPQHF

d_gene: -
abundance: few
j_gene: TRBJ1-1
v_gene: TRBV12-3/TRBV12-4
CDR3nt: TGTGCCAGCAGTTTAGACGCTCCGGGGCACGGTGAAGCTTTCTTT
CDR3aa: CASSLDAPGHGEAFF

d_gene: TRBD1
abundance: -
j_gene: TRBJ2-2
v_gene: TRBV11-3
CDR3nt: TGTGCCAGCAGCCGCGCCGGGACAGTGAACACCGGGGAGCTGTTTTTT
CDR3aa: CASSRAGTVNTGELFF

d_gene: TRBD1
abundance: many
j_gene: TRBJ1-1
v_gene: TRBV5-1
CDR3nt: TGCGCCAGCAGGCCTACCTACCGGGACAGGGGGCCAACAGGTCCTGAAGCTTTCTTT
CDR3aa: CASRPTYRDRGPTGPEAFF

d_gene: -
abundance: -
j_gene: TRBJ2-5
v_gene: TRBV20-1
CDR3nt: TGCAGTTCAGCGACGGGGGAGGAGACCCAGTACTTC
CDR3aa: CSSATGEETQYF

d_gene: TRBD2
abundance: -
j_gene: TRBJ2-1
v_gene: TRBV6-6
CDR3nt: TGTGCCAGTGGACTAGCGGGAAATGAGCAGTTCTTC
CDR3aa: CASGLAGNEQFF

d_gene: TRBD2
abundance: -
j_gene: TRBJ2-1
v_gene: TRBV7-9
CDR3nt: TGTGCCAGCAGCTTTGGACTAGCGGGAGGTCAAGTCAATGAGCAGTTCTTC
CDR3aa: CASSFGLAGGQVNEQFF

d_gene: -
abundance: few
j_gene: TRBJ2-1
v_gene: TRBV7-9
CDR3nt: TGTGCCAGCAGCCGAGCGAGTGACGATGAGCAGTTCTTC
CDR3aa: CASSRASDDEQFF

d_gene: -
abundance: many
j_gene: TRBJ2-7
v_gene: TRBV3-1
CDR3nt: TGTGCCAGCAGCCAAGGATACGAGCAGTACTTC
CDR3aa: CASSQGYEQYF

d_gene: -
abundance: -
j_gene: TRBJ2-3
v_gene: TRBV28
CDR3nt: TGTGCCAGCAGTTTTAGCCTCGGCGGGACTAGCACAGATACGCAGTATTTT
CDR3aa: CASSFSLGGTSTDTQYF

d_gene: -
abundance: -
j_gene: TRBJ2-7
v_gene: TRBV20-1
CDR3nt: TGCAGTGCTAGAGACCCCCCTACCCAGTCCTACGAGCAGTACTTC
CDR3aa: CSARDPPTQSYEQYF

d_gene: -
abundance: -
j_gene: TRBJ1-2
v_gene: TRBV7-9
CDR3nt: TGTGCCAGCAGCTTCCCGGGGCCCGTGCATGGCTACACCTTC
CDR3aa: CASSFPGPVHGYTF

d_gene: TRBD2
abundance: -
j_gene: TRBJ2-3
v_gene: TRBV5-5
CDR3nt: TGTGCCAGCAGCATGCTAGCGGGGGGCCTCACAGATACGCAGTATTTT
CDR3aa: CASSMLAGGLTDTQYF

d_gene: -
abundance: many
j_gene: TRBJ1-5
v_gene: TRBV29-1
CDR3nt: TGCAGCGTTGCTTCGGGGATCAATCAGCCCCAGCATTTT
CDR3aa: CSVASGINQPQHF